Listed here are 2 T cell receptor beta chains from one sample, sequenced in a study of blood T cell repertoires in COVID-19. TCRdb's table, derived via immunoSEQ multiplex PCR, lists solely in-frame clones and lacks some. Here the sample spans roughly 120,000 clones, more than 70% being singletons. Sequenced material: peripheral blood. These receptors came from a woman older than 75 with COVID-19, enrolled during active disease.

This clone was seen once. This chain links TRBV12-3 or TRBV12-4 with TRBJ1-6; TRBD1 matches at 7 bases. V shed 5 bases and J 7 bases; nucleotides not matched to a gene: 2. CDR3 length: 13 residues. CDR3 sequence (DNA): TGTGCCAGCAGTGACAGGGAGAATTCACCCCTCCACTTT. Residues: CASSDRENSPLHF.

The V and J genes are TRBV9 and TRBJ1-1, with 7 bases lining up with TRBD1. The CDR3 covers 16 residues. The germline V gene has CDR1 SGDLS and CDR2 YYNGEE. The junction had 10 bases not matched to a gene; V was cut back by 4 bases and J by 1 base. CDR3 coding DNA: TGTGCCAGCAGCCCGACGGACAGGCGAAGGAACACTGAAGCTTTCTTT. This codes for CASSPTDRRRNTEAFF.